Below, one TCR beta chain is given with its context. The target antigen is unknown. This sample is drawn from a study of cytomegalovirus exposure and HLA in healthy donors. In the study overall: Among the approximately 400 donors who were genotyped, about 86% fell in the genetic ancestry cluster that is associated with self-reported Caucasian donors. Findings of the study overall: The authors judged a highly shared variant cluster likely a sequencing artifact. Cytomegalovirus-associated TCR beta chains were listed, numbering 150 to 200.

CDR1 GTSNPN and CDR2 SVGIG come from the germline V gene (reference sequence). The CDR3 covers 12 residues. PCR amplification relied on 60 Vbeta primers (plus 13 Jbeta primers). Original processing methods: An analysis performed later counted around 80 million unique TCR beta chains (roughly 9.9 million of them shared). The data were produced by immunoSEQ multiplex PCR, yet TCRdb's version contains in-frame clones alone and is incomplete. V, J and clone size derive from that table, while D and trimming were established from the DNA sequence. Of 150,000 or so clones listed, about 74% are singletons. The source is a man aged 35 to 55 in good health and CMV-seropositive. This chain joins TRBV30 and TRBJ2-5; 7 nucleotides match TRBD1. The J call is uncertain, as TRBJ2-7 better fits the DNA end. Sequencing was performed on PBMCs. The CDR3 spells CAWGTDRYEQYF. The DNA for the CDR3 is TGTGCCTGGGGGACAGACAGATACGAGCAGTACTTC.